This TCR beta chain was profiled in a study of T cell repertoires in cytomegalovirus infection. Turning to the study itself: It was recently identified HLA-C-restricted and well-studied HLA-B-restricted CMV epitopes that the study used. Both CMV infection and a matching HLA type were indicated by public TCR beta signatures.

TCRdb recomputed calls from the reads with MiXCR, one row per CDR3 protein. The table shows roughly 920,000 distinct CDR3 sequences, with around 32% occurring only once. General study results and limits: The ex vivo response was dominated by HLA-C-restricted CMV-specific TCR beta clonotypes. Identification of carriers of CMV plus the relevant HLA was achieved through cumulative public TCR beta family frequency.

For this clonotype: Its antigen remains unidentified.

V was cut by 0 bases and J by 4 bases, with 12 bases left in between. CDR3 length: 15 amino acids. CDR1 and CDR2 (germline): MNHEY, SVGAGI. The TCR sequence derives from a human donor in good health (CMV status not recorded). Some clones in this sample may be carry-over from other donors' samples. The chain carries TRBV6-5 and TRBJ2-5; D is uncertain. The starting material was cultured CD8+ T cells from PBMCs, obtained from culture after CMV antigen stimulation. DNA for the CDR3: TGTGCCAGCAGTTACTCGACCTCGATGAGAGAGACCCAGTACTTC. Translation gives CASSYSTSMRETQYF.